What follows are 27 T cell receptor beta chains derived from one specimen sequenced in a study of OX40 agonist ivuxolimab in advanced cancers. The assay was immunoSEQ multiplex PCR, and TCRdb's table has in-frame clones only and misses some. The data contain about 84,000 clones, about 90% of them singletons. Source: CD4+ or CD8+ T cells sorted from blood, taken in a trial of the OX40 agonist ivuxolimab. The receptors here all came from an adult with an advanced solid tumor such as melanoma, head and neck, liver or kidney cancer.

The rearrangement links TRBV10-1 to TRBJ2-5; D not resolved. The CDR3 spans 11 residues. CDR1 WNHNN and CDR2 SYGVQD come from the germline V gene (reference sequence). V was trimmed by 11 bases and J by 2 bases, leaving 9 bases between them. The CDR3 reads CAGTDQETQYF. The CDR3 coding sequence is TGCGCCGGCACTGATCAAGAGACCCAGTACTTC.

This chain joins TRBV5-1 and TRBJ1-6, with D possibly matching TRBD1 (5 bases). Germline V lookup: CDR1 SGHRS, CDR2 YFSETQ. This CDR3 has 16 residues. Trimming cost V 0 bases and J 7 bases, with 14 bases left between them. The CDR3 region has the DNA TGCGCCAGCAGCTTGGATTTTACCCGGGGGAATTCACCCCTCCACTTT. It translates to CASSLDFTRGNSPLHF. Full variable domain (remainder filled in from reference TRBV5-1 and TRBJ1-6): KAGVTQTPRYLIKTRGQQVTLSCSPISGHRSVSWYQQTPGQGLQFLFEYFSETQRNKGNFPGRFSGRQFSNSRSEMNVSTLELGDSALYLCASSLDFTRGNSPLHFGNGTRLTVT.

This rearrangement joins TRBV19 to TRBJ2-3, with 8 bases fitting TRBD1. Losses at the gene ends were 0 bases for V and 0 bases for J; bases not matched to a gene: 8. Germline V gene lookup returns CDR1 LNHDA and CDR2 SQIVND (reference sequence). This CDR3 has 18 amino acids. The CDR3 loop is CASSIDPPGTGSTDTQYF. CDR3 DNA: TGTGCCAGTAGTATAGATCCGCCCGGGACAGGCAGCACAGATACGCAGTATTTT.

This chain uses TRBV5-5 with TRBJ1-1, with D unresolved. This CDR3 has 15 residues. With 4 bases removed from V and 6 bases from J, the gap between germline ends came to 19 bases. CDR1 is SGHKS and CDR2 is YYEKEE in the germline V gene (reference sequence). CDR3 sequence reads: CASSPFRTPGAEAFF. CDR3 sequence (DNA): TGTGCCAGCAGCCCTTTCAGGACTCCCGGGGCTGAAGCTTTCTTT. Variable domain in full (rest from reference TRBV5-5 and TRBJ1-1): DAGVTQSPTHLIKTRGQQVTLRCSPISGHKSVSWYQQVLGQGPQFIFQYYEKEERGRGNFPDRFSARQFPNYSSELNVNALLLGDSALYLCASSPFRTPGAEAFFGQGTRLTVV.

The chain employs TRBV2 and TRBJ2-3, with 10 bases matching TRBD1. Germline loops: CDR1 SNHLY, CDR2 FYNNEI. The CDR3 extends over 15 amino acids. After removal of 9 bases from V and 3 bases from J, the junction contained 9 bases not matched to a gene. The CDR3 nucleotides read TGTGCCAGTCGTCCGGGACAGGGGAGAACAGATACGCAGTATTTT. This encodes CASRPGQGRTDTQYF.

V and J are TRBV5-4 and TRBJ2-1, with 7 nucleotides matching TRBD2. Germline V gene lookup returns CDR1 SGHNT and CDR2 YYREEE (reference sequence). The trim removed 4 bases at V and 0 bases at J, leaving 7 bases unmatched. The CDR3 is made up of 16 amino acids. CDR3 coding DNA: TGTGCCAGCAGCCAAGCAGCGGGATCCTCCTACAATGAGCAGTTCTTC. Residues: CASSQAAGSSYNEQFF.

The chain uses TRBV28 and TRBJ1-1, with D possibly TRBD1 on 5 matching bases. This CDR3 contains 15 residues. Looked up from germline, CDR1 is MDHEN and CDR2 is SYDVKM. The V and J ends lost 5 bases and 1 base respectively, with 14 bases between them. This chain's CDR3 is CASSQPQGRNTEAFF. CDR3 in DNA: TGTGCCAGCAGTCAACCGCAGGGTAGGAACACTGAAGCTTTCTTT.

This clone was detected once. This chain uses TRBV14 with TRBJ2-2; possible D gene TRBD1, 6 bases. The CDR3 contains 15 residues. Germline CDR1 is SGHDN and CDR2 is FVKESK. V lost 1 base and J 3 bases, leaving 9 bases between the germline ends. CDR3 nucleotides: TGTGCCAGCAGCCAAGTTACAGGGTACACCGGGGAGCTGTTTTTT. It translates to CASSQVTGYTGELFF.

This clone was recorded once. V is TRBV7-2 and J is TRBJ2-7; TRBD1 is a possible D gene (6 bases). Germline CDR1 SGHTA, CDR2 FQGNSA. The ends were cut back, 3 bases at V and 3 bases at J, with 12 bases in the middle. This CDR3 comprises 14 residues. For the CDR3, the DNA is TGTGCCAGCAGCTTTACTTCAGGGGACTACGAGCAGTACTTC. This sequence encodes CASSFTSGDYEQYF. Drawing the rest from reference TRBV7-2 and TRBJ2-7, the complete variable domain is GAGVSQSPSNKVTEKGKDVELRCDPISGHTALYWYRQSLGQGLEFLIYFQGNSAPDKSGLPSDRFSAERTGGSVSTLTIQRTQQEDSAVYLCASSFTSGDYEQYFGPGTRLTVT.

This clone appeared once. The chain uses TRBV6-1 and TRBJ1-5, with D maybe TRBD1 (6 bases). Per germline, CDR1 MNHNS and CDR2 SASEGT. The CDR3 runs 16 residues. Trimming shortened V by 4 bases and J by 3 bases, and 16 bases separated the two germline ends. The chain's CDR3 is CASSGNRAGVNQPQHF. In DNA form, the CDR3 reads TGTGCCAGCAGTGGAAACAGGGCCGGGGTCAATCAGCCCCAGCATTTT.

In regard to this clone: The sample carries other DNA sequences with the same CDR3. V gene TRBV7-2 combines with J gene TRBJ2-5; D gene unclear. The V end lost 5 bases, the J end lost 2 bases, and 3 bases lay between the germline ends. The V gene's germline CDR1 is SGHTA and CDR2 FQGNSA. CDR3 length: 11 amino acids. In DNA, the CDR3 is TGTGCCAGCAGCCCACAAGAGACCCAGTACTTC. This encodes CASSPQETQYF.

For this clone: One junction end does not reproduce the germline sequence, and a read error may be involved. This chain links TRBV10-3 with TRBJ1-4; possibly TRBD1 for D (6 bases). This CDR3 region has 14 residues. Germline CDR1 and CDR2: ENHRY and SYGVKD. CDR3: CAISESGEWEKLFF. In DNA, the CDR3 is TGTGCCATCAGCGAGTCAGGGGAATGGGAAAAACTGTTTTTT.

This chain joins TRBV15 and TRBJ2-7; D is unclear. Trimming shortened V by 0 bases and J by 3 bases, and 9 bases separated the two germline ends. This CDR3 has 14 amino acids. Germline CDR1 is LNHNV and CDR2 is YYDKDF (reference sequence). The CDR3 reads CATSRDSGHYEQYF. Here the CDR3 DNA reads TGTGCCACCAGCAGAGATTCTGGGCACTACGAGCAGTACTTC.

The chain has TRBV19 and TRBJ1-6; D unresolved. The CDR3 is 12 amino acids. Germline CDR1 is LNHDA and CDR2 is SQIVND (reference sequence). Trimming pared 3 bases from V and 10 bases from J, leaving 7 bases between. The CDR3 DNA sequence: TGTGCCAGTAGTATTCTTGGGTCACCCCTCCACTTT. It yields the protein CASSILGSPLHF.

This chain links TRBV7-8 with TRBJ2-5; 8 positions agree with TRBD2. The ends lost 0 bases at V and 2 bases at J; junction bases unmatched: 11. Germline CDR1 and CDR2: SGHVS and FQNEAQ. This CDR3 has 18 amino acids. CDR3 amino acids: CASSLATRALADQETQYF. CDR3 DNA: TGTGCCAGCAGCTTAGCGACGAGGGCACTAGCGGATCAAGAGACCCAGTACTTC.

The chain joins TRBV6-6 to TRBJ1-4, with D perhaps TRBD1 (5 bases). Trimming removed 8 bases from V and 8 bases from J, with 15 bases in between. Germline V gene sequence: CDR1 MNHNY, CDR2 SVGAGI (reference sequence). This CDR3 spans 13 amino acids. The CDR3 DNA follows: TGTGCCAGCGGCCCCAGGGAGGGGGAAAAACTGTTTTTT. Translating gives CASGPREGEKLFF.

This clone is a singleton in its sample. CDR3 protein: CASSLEVQDYGYTF. For the CDR3, the DNA is TGCGCCAGCAGCTTGGAGGTACAGGACTATGGCTACACCTTC. The chain uses TRBV5-1 and TRBJ1-2, with a possible D match to TRBD1 (5 bases). Germline CDR1 and CDR2: SGHRS and YFSETQ. The CDR3 runs to 14 residues. V was trimmed by 0 bases and J by 3 bases, leaving 9 bases between them.

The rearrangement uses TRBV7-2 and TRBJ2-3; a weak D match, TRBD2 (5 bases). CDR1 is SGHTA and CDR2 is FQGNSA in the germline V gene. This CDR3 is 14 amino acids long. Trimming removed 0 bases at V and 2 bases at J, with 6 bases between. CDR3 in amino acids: CASSLAGATDTQYF. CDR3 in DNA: TGTGCCAGCAGCTTAGCGGGAGCCACAGATACGCAGTATTTT.

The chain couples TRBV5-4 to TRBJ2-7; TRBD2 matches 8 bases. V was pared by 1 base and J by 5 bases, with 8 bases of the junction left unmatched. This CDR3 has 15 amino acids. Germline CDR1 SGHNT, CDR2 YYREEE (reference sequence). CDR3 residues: CASSLRTGGPHEQYF. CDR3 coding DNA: TGTGCCAGCAGCTTGCGGACGGGAGGGCCGCACGAGCAGTACTTC. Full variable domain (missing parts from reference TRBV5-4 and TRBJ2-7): ETGVTQSPTHLIKTRGQQVTLRCSSQSGHNTVSWYQQALGQGPQFIFQYYREEENGRGNFPPRFSGLQFPNYSSELNVNALELDDSALYLCASSLRTGGPHEQYFGPGTRLTVT.

DNA for the CDR3: TGTGCCAGCAGCCCCCCCGACGAGGGGCAGCCCCAGCATTTT. Amino acid sequence: CASSPPDEGQPQHF. This chain joins TRBV21-1 and TRBJ1-5. TRBV21-1 corresponds to a pseudogene. The length of the CDR3 is 14 residues.

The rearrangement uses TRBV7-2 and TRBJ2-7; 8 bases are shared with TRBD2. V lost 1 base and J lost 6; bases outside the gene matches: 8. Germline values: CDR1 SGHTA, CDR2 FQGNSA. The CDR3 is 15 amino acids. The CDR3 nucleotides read TGTGCCAGCAGCTTAGACCTGAGCGGGGGTGTCGAGCAGTACTTC. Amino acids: CASSLDLSGGVEQYF.

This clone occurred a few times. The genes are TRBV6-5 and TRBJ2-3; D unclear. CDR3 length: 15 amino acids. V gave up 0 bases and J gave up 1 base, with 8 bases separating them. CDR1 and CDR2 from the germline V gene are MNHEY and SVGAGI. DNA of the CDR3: TGTGCCAGCAGTTACTCAAGACTTGGCACAGATACGCAGTATTTT. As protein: CASSYSRLGTDTQYF.

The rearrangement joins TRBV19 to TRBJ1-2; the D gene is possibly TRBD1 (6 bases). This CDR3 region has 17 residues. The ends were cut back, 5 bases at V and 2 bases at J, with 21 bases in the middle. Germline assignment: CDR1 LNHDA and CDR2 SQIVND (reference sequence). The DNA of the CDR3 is TGTGCCAGTAGTCCTTCCCCGATTCCAGGGGCGAACTATGGCTACACCTTC. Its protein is CASSPSPIPGANYGYTF.

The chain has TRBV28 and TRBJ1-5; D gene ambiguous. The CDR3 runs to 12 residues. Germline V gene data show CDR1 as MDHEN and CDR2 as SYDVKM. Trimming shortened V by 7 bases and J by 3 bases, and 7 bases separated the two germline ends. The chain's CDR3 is CASKALNQPQHF. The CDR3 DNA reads TGTGCCAGCAAGGCCCTCAATCAGCCCCAGCATTTT.

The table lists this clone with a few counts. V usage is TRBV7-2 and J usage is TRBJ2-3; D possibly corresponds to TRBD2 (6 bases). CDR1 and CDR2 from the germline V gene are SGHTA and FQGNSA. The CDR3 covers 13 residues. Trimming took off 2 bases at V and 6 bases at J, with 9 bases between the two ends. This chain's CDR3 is CASSLSRGDTQYF. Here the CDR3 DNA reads TGTGCCAGCAGCTTAAGCCGGGGGGATACGCAGTATTTT.

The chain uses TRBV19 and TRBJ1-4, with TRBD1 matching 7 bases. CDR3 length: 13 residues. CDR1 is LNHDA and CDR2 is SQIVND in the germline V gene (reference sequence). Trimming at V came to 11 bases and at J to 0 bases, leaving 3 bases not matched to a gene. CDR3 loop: CASRGTTNEKLFF. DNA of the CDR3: TGTGCCTCCAGGGGGACAACTAATGAAAAACTGTTTTTT.

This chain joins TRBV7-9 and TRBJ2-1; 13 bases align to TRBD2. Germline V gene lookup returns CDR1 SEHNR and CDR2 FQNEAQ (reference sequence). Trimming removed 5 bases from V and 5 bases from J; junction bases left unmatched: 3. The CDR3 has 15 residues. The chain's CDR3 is CASSLGTSGNNEQFF. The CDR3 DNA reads TGTGCCAGCAGCCTCGGGACTAGCGGGAACAATGAGCAGTTCTTC.